The 18 T cell receptor beta chains reported below all come from one sample, sequenced in a study of beta chain features in type 1 diabetes (dated by TCRdb to the late 2010s). Their recognized antigens are unknown. The paper's findings and limits, for the study overall: Type 1 diabetes patients showed a moderate but significant shortening of TCRB CDR3 length in all four CD4+ subsets.

Libraries were constructed by the immunoSEQ multiplex PCR assay. The High Capacity cDNA Reverse Transcription Kit was used to reverse transcribe all of the isolated RNA, meaning that expressed TCRB transcripts were what got sequenced. TCRdb re-hosts the immuneACCESS table, in-frame sequences only. Its copies lack some clones; in the studies checked, an unresolved V gene accounts for under half of them, and the cause for the rest is not known. The sample data list roughly 350,000 clones, and 9.6% of these were observed just once. The biggest ten clones account for over 0.45% of the sample. The specimen sequenced was central memory CD4+ T cells from blood. These receptors were taken from a man aged 25 to 40 with type 1 diabetes.

This clone was found many times. Written as DNA, the CDR3 is TGTGCCAGCAGCCGAGACACCCCATCAAATGAAAAACTGTTTTTT. This codes for CASSRDTPSNEKLFF. The chain carries TRBV5-4 and TRBJ1-4; the D is unclear. V was trimmed by 4 bases and J by 5 bases, leaving 15 bases between them. CDR3 length: 15 amino acids. The germline CDR1 and CDR2 sequences are SGHNT and YYREEE (reference sequence).

This clone was observed a few times. This sequence joins TRBV6-1 and TRBJ2-5, with D unclear. Germline loops: CDR1 MNHNS, CDR2 SASEGT. The CDR3 spans 14 residues. V was shortened by 3 bases and J by 2 bases, with 10 bases between the two germline ends. CDR3 in amino acids: CASSDWGSQETQYF. The CDR3 nucleotides read TGTGCCAGCAGTGATTGGGGTTCGCAAGAGACCCAGTACTTC.

This clone was found a few times. J is TRBJ1-2 and V is TRBV5-5, with unresolved D. The CDR3 runs to 13 residues. V gave up 5 bases and J gave up 3 bases, with 11 bases separating them. Germline assignment: CDR1 SGHKS and CDR2 YYEKEE (reference sequence). The CDR3 DNA is TGTGCCAGCAGGGCGAGGATAGACTATGGCTACACCTTC. This sequence encodes CASRARIDYGYTF.

This chain connects TRBV6-6 to TRBJ2-7; the D is unclear. The CDR3 is 14 residues long. The germline V gene encodes CDR1 MNHNY and CDR2 SVGAGI (reference sequence). V lost 6 bases to trimming and J lost 1 base, with 13 bases between them. The DNA of the CDR3 is TGTGCCAGCAGCTCGCTAGGTTTGTCCTACGAGCAGTACTTC. Protein product: CASSSLGLSYEQYF.

In this sample, this clone turned up a few times. The rearrangement joins TRBV25-1 to TRBJ2-6; D is uncertain. The CDR3 sequence is 13 residues long. Looked up from germline, CDR1 is MGHDK and CDR2 is SYGVNS. Trimming left V 4 bases short and J 2 bases short, with 3 bases between. The CDR3 loop is CASSAAGANVLTF. The CDR3 DNA reads as TGTGCCAGCAGTGCGGCTGGGGCCAACGTCCTGACTTTC. The complete variable domain, with remaining parts taken from reference TRBV25-1 and TRBJ2-6, reads EADIYQTPRYLVIGTGKKITLECSQTMGHDKMYWYQQDPGMELHLIHYSYGVNSTEKGDLSSESTVSRIRTEHFPLTLESARPSHTSQYLCASSAAGANVLTFGAGSRLTVL.

The chain employs TRBV29-1 and TRBJ2-5, with D hard to call. The CDR3 consists of 13 residues. In germline, CDR1 is SQVTM, CDR2 ANQGSEA. The germline V and J ends were trimmed by 1 base and 1 base, with 7 bases remaining between them. CDR3 region: CSVEGDVQETQYF. The CDR3 DNA reads as TGCAGCGTTGAAGGAGATGTCCAAGAGACCCAGTACTTC.

There are a few counts of this clone. The chain is built from TRBV11-1 and TRBJ2-3; the match to TRBD1 covers 9 bases. Looked up from germline, CDR1 is SGHAT and CDR2 is FQDESV (reference sequence). This CDR3 is 16 amino acids long. Trimming removed 4 bases from V and 0 bases from J; junction bases left unmatched: 5. The CDR3 protein is CASSWDRETSTDTQYF. Here the CDR3 DNA reads TGTGCCAGCAGCTGGGACAGGGAGACAAGCACAGATACGCAGTATTTT.

This clone has more than one count but fewer than ten. V and J are TRBV6-5 and TRBJ2-1; D may be TRBD2 (5 bases). V was trimmed by 0 bases and J by 8 bases, leaving 17 bases between them. CDR1 is MNHEY, CDR2 SVGAGI, per germline. CDR3 length: 16 residues. The CDR3 here is CASSYSPSRRWDEQFF. DNA for the CDR3: TGTGCCAGCAGTTACTCGCCTAGCCGGAGGTGGGATGAGCAGTTCTTC.

This clone was detected a few times. This sequence joins TRBV11-2 and TRBJ1-5; D gene ambiguous. From germline, CDR1 is SGHAT and CDR2 FQNNGV. V gave up 0 bases and J gave up 7 bases, with 10 bases separating them. The CDR3 contains 14 residues. The DNA for the CDR3 is TGTGCCAGCAGCTTAGACCCCCCGGCACAGCCCCAGCATTTT. Translated, it gives CASSLDPPAQPQHF.

This clone was observed at least ten times. This chain connects TRBV5-4 to TRBJ2-1; D is possibly TRBD1 (5 bases). CDR1 is SGHNT and CDR2 is YYREEE in the germline V gene (reference sequence). CDR3 length equals 13 residues. Trimming took off 2 bases at V and 9 bases at J, with 12 bases between the two ends. CDR3 in DNA: TGTGCCAGCAGCTTAGCAGGGTTCGGTGAGCAGTTCTTC. Its protein product is CASSLAGFGEQFF.

This clone was picked up a small number of times. The rearrangement links TRBV19 to TRBJ2-5; the match to TRBD1 covers 7 bases. This CDR3 is 14 amino acids long. Trimming removed 5 bases from V and 1 base from J; junction bases left unmatched: 4. Germline V lookup: CDR1 LNHDA, CDR2 SQIVND (reference sequence). CDR3 DNA: TGTGCCAGTAGTGCCTGGGACAGCCAAGAGACCCAGTACTTC. Translating gives CASSAWDSQETQYF.

A few counts support this clone. J is TRBJ1-4 and V is TRBV10-3, with D possibly TRBD1 on 5 matching bases. V gave up 0 bases and J gave up 7 bases, with 12 bases separating them. Germline CDR1 and CDR2: ENHRY and SYGVKD. The CDR3 length is 15 residues. The CDR3 is CAISESRGGGEKLFF. The CDR3 DNA is TGTGCCATCAGTGAGTCAAGGGGCGGGGGTGAAAAACTGTTTTTT.

This clone was counted only a few times. The V call is TRBV5-1, the J call TRBJ2-2, with 8 bases lining up with TRBD1. CDR3 length equals 14 residues. Germline lookup yields CDR1 SGHRS and CDR2 YFSETQ. V dropped 0 bases and J dropped 5; count of bases not matched to a gene: 0. The CDR3 spells CASSLDRGTGELFF. The CDR3 bases are TGCGCCAGCAGCTTGGACAGGGGGACCGGGGAGCTGTTTTTT.

This clone was observed a few times. The gene calls are TRBV7-2 and TRBJ1-2, with 7 bases identical to TRBD1. With V trimmed by 1 base and J by 4 bases, 6 bases remained unmatched. The CDR3 has 15 residues. CDR1 is SGHTA and CDR2 is FQGNSA in the germline V gene. CDR3 nucleotide sequence: TGTGCCAGCAGCTTAGTGGAGGGGGCGGCCTATGGCTACACCTTC. The encoded protein is CASSLVEGAAYGYTF.

This clone was seen a few times. The genes are TRBV10-1 and TRBJ2-3; D call uncertain. V was cut by 5 bases and J by 0 bases, with 9 bases left in between. Germline values: CDR1 WNHNN, CDR2 SYGVQD (reference sequence). The CDR3 has 14 amino acids. CDR3 coding DNA: TGCGCCAGCAGTCCCGGCCACAGCACAGATACGCAGTATTTT. Its translation: CASSPGHSTDTQYF.

This clone came up many times. This chain links TRBV5-4 with TRBJ2-2; 7 nucleotides align to TRBD2. The CDR3 is made up of 16 amino acids. J was trimmed by 7 bases and V by 4 bases; bases with no gene match: 13. From germline, CDR1 is SGHNT and CDR2 YYREEE (reference sequence). As DNA, the CDR3 is TGTGCCAGCAGCCCCGGGACTGACCGGGGGGACGGGGAGCTGTTTTTT. Protein product: CASSPGTDRGDGELFF.

This clone was found a few times. The rearrangement uses TRBV7-2 and TRBJ2-7; tentative D call: TRBD1 (5 bases). This CDR3 has 14 amino acids. Germline loops: CDR1 SGHTA, CDR2 FQGNSA. The ends were cut back, 2 bases at V and 2 bases at J, with 10 bases in the middle. CDR3: CASSLQAGPYEQYF. DNA for the CDR3: TGTGCCAGCAGCTTACAGGCAGGGCCCTACGAGCAGTACTTC.

This clone occurred a few times. The genes are TRBV7-2 and TRBJ2-4; possible D gene TRBD2, 5 bases. Germline lookup yields CDR1 SGHTA and CDR2 FQGNSA. V gave up 1 base and J gave up 0 bases, with 7 bases separating them. The CDR3 consists of 15 residues. CDR3: CASSLGEGAKNIQYF. The CDR3 DNA is TGTGCCAGCAGCTTAGGAGAGGGAGCCAAAAACATTCAGTACTTC.